This T cell receptor beta chain was observed in a study of blood T cell repertoires in COVID-19. The wider study: Whether acute or convalescent, the COVID-19 samples came from the United States, Italy and Spain.

Only in-frame clones appear in the TCRdb table, and some are missing; sequencing was by immunoSEQ multiplex PCR. Seen here are about 160,000 clones, 75% to 85% observed once, and the top ten hold approximately 5.4%. The ends were cut back, 3 bases at V and 3 bases at J, with 11 bases in the middle. The CDR3 extends over 14 amino acids. Per the germline V gene, CDR1 is PRHDT and CDR2 is FYEKMQ (reference sequence). Participants were placed into cohorts based on the clinical history they reported. Source material: PBMCs or T cells enriched from blood (not recorded which). This TCR derives from a man between 35 and 55 years old who had recovered from COVID-19. This sequence joins TRBV13 and TRBJ2-5, with a weak D call TRBD2 (6 bases). CDR3 residues: CASSFSSDEETQYF. The CDR3 bases are TGTGCCAGCAGCTTCTCTAGCGACGAAGAGACCCAGTACTTC.